This is a list of T cell receptor beta chains from one sample in a study of T-cell reconstitution after alpha-beta-depleted transplantation in children. Via MiXCR, TCRdb re-called the PCR reads, giving one row per CDR3 protein. The sample holds 80,000 to 100,000 distinct CDR3 sequences; about 22% are singletons and the top ten take about 22%. The sample in question was PBMCs, obtained before TCRalphabeta/CD19-depleted stem cell transplant. These TCRs come from a boy younger than 10 with acute lymphoblastic leukemia, due to receive a stem cell transplant. The CDR3 runs from the conserved cysteine through the conserved F or W. The D gene is left open where the match is weak.

.,14,TRBV7-2,CASSSIPTRDHQFF
TRBD2,15,TRBV4-1,CASSFRRTSPDEQYF
.,12,TRBV7-9,CASSVNIETQYF
TRBD1,14,TRBV12-3/TRBV12-4,CASRFRTGGRELFF
TRBD2,16,TRBV20-1,CSARVPTSGRTDTQYF
.,13,TRBV9,CASSGQGSDEQYF
TRBD1,16,TRBV5-1,CASSLDPGQGADTQYF
TRBD1,11,TRBV14,CASSLGTGKYF
.,15,TRBV9,CASSAGPDIYNEQFF
.,9,TRBV29-1,CSAGHEAFF
.,15,TRBV20-1,CSARPGSRGVTEAFF
.,13,TRBV7-2,CASSLIVGQRQHF
TRBD1,17,TRBV4-1,CASSARTGGSYNSPLHF
.,16,TRBV5-1,CASSLEGIHGGDTQYF
.,15,TRBV5-8,CASSARTPGSSPLHF
.,14,TRBV5-1,CASSPTGGLREQYF
.,15,TRBV3-1,CASSQGSSRTDTQYF
TRBD1,14,TRBV28,CASSNDRALETQYF
.,16,TRBV5-1,CASSSVLSSSYNEQFF
TRBD1,13,TRBV27,CASSSGQVSEAFF
.,13,TRBV6-2/TRBV6-3,CASSYSANTEAFF
TRBD2,15,TRBV20-1,CSARVRTSGVYEQYF
.,17,TRBV28,CASSLQFGTTGNQPQHF
.,14,TRBV6-1,CASKGPSSGNTIYF
.,15,TRBV6-2/TRBV6-3,CASVAPREGDTEAFF
.,20,TRBV5-4,CASSLGNRGGRGSGAAGYTF
TRBD2,14,TRBV7-7,CASSASGRTDTQYF
.,16,TRBV10-1,CASSESRAALYNEQFF
.,11,TRBV12-3/TRBV12-4,CASSPSHEQFF
TRBD2,15,TRBV6-2/TRBV6-3,CASRPLAWSSYEQYF
.,15,TRBV7-9,CASSLPGDGSNEQFF
.,15,TRBV7-8,CASSLAYPNTGELFF
TRBD1,13,TRBV29-1,CSAGTALNTEAFF
TRBD1,15,TRBV20-1,CSALTGGGEHNEQFF
TRBD2,13,TRBV3-1,CASSQDPGTSLYF
.,13,TRBV27,CASSSPGRDGYTF
.,14,TRBV6-2/TRBV6-3,CASIPGGLQETQYF
.,16,TRBV5-7,CASSSGGGDGYNEQFF
.,11,TRBV29-1,CSARDPGEQYF
.,12,TRBV29-1,CSVWHRNTEAFF
TRBD1,15,TRBV5-1,CASSSNDRGSYEQYF
.,16,TRBV4-1,CASSHGRADQYNEQFF
TRBD1,15,TRBV6-5,CASSLSGTGHYGYTF
TRBD1,15,TRBV5-1,CASSLGQGVYNEQFF
.,16,TRBV7-6,CASSYAGGAAAYEQYF
TRBD1,19,TRBV28,CASSLRDRGFGSTNEKLFF
TRBD2,15,TRBV9,CASSVESAGVNEQFF
.,11,TRBV28,CASNRIGELFF
.,14,TRBV5-5,CASSLWENNSPLHF
TRBD2,15,TRBV10-3,CAISLTSGVSDTQYF
.,12,TRBV29-1,CSVELSRNEQFF
.,15,TRBV5-5,CASSFSDGVVDEQFF
TRBD2,15,TRBV6-1,CASSGLAGGTNEQFF
.,15,TRBV12-3/TRBV12-4,CASSAKTGRTGELFF